The 21 T cell receptor beta chains below were found in one sample sequenced in a study of blood T cells in healthy people across ages. Then a second PCR, running roughly 7 to 11 cycles, was carried out with a sample-barcoded 5' primer and a J-beta primer mix. MiXCR, applied by TCRdb to the 5' RACE reads, yields one record per CDR3 protein. The sample includes hundreds of thousands of distinct CDR3 sequences, 40% to 45% seen only once; the top ten take roughly 30%. The material sequenced was blood. All receptors derive from a man at least 80 years old in good health.

The chain combines TRBV27 with TRBJ1-2; possible D gene TRBD1, 5 bases. The V and J ends lost 5 bases and 8 bases respectively, with 15 bases between them. Germline assignment: CDR1 MNHEY and CDR2 SMNVEV (reference sequence). There are 13 residues in the CDR3. CDR3 in amino acids: CASSAIGAGGYTF. The CDR3 DNA follows: TGTGCCAGCAGTGCGATAGGGGCTGGAGGCTACACCTTC.

The V gene is TRBV6-6, the J gene TRBJ2-1; D is perhaps TRBD1 (5 bases). V was trimmed by 4 bases and J by 10 bases, leaving 17 bases between them. Germline-derived CDR1 and CDR2 are MNHNY and SVGAGI (reference sequence). The length of the CDR3 is 14 residues. CDR3 in amino acids: CASSSDPAAGEQFF. CDR3 nucleotide sequence: TGTGCCAGCAGTTCCGACCCCGCGGCAGGGGAGCAGTTCTTC.

The chain is built from TRBV6-5 and TRBJ2-7; D remains ambiguous. Germline V CDR1 and CDR2: MNHEY, SVGAGI. There are 13 residues in the CDR3. V lost 5 bases and J 3 bases, leaving 11 bases between the germline ends. The CDR3 loop is CASSDAWDYEQYF. Here the CDR3 DNA reads TGTGCCAGCAGTGACGCCTGGGACTACGAGCAGTACTTC.

The chain joins TRBV7-2 to TRBJ2-5; 8 bases map to TRBD2. The germline gives CDR1 SGHTA, CDR2 FQGNSA. Trimming took 9 bases from V and 5 from J; bases not matched to a gene: 14. CDR3 length: 15 amino acids. CDR3 sequence reads: CASSVDRGGMETQYF. CDR3 DNA sequence: TGTGCCAGTAGCGTAGATCGGGGGGGGATGGAGACCCAGTACTTC.

The chain has TRBV18 and TRBJ2-7, with D uncertain. V lost 1 base and J 3 bases, leaving 22 bases between the germline ends. Germline CDR1 is KGHSH and CDR2 is LQKENI. The CDR3 is 18 residues long. CDR3 sequence: CASSPRPKGSDHDYEQYF. CDR3 coding DNA: TGTGCCAGCTCACCACGGCCAAAGGGCAGCGATCACGACTACGAGCAGTACTTC.

Comment on this clonotype: At one boundary the junction diverges from the germline segment, which might be a read error. This chain connects TRBV6-1 to TRBJ2-5; 10 bases agree with TRBD1. Germline lookup yields CDR1 MNHNS and CDR2 SASEGT. This CDR3 region has 14 residues. The CDR3 DNA sequence: TGTGCCACCTATCTCAGGGACAGGGGTGAGACCCGGTACTTC. Translation: CATYLRDRGETRYF.

The chain links TRBV7-8 to TRBJ2-6; TRBD1 is a possible D gene (5 bases). Trimming took off 2 bases at V and 1 base at J, with 12 bases between the two ends. Looked up from germline, CDR1 is SGHVS and CDR2 is FQNEAQ. This CDR3 has 17 amino acids. The chain's CDR3 is CASSLRGGMSGANVLTF. DNA of the CDR3: TGTGCCAGCAGCTTAAGGGGCGGTATGTCTGGGGCCAACGTCCTGACTTTC.

The chain couples TRBV6-5 to TRBJ1-1, with TRBD1 matching 7 bases. Germline CDR1 and CDR2: MNHEY and SVGAGI. Unmatched junction bases numbered 7, after V lost 5 bases and J lost 7 bases. CDR3 length equals 13 residues. The CDR3 reads CASSPGTVIEAFF. CDR3 nucleotide sequence: TGTGCCAGCAGTCCCGGGACAGTTATTGAAGCTTTCTTT.

V gene TRBV11-3 combines with J gene TRBJ2-7; 8 bases line up with TRBD2. The tail of the sequence fits TRBJ2-5 better, so the J call may be wrong. Germline V lookup: CDR1 SGHNT, CDR2 YENEEA. The CDR3 is 14 amino acids. The CDR3 coding sequence is TGTGCCAGCAGCGTGACCAGCGGGAGTGGGACCCAGTACTTC. This encodes CASSVTSGSGTQYF.

V and J are TRBV20-1 and TRBJ1-6, with D unclear. The V gene lost 3 bases and the J gene lost 0 bases, with 9 bases spanning the gap. Germline values: CDR1 DFQATT, CDR2 SNEGSKA (reference sequence). The CDR3 contains 15 residues. CDR3 coding DNA: TGCAGTGCTAGTTTCAGGAACTCCTATAATTCACCCCTCCACTTT. It encodes CSASFRNSYNSPLHF.

This clonotype occurred a few times. The rearrangement joins TRBV5-1 to TRBJ2-7; D gene ambiguous. V lost 0 bases to trimming and J lost 0 bases, with 10 bases between them. Germline V gives CDR1 SGHRS, CDR2 YFSETQ. CDR3 size: 15 residues. The CDR3 DNA is TGCGCCAGCAGCTTGGTTAACGGAAACTCCTACGAGCAGTACTTC. Protein sequence: CASSLVNGNSYEQYF.

This clonotype was seen many times. This chain links TRBV14 with TRBJ2-5; maybe TRBD2 (5 bases). V was cut by 0 bases and J by 1 base, with 15 bases left in between. The CDR3 loop spans 17 amino acids. In germline, CDR1 is SGHDN, CDR2 FVKESK. CDR3 amino acids: CASSQDGMVATQETQYF. CDR3 DNA sequence: TGTGCCAGCAGCCAAGATGGGATGGTAGCGACCCAAGAGACCCAGTACTTC.

This clonotype has a handful of counts. The V and J genes are TRBV20-1 and TRBJ2-5, with D possibly being TRBD2 (6 bases). The J call may not be correct, given that the DNA end is closer to TRBJ2-1. The CDR3 has 13 amino acids. The V gene's germline CDR1 is DFQATT and CDR2 SNEGSKA (reference sequence). The CDR3 loop is CSAGRTAQETQFF. Written as DNA, the CDR3 is TGCAGTGCGGGGAGGACTGCCCAAGAGACCCAGTTCTTC.

This clonotype was seen a handful of times. The J gene is TRBJ2-3, the V gene TRBV7-9; tentative D call: TRBD2 (6 bases). V was cut by 4 bases and J by 0 bases, with 17 bases left in between. CDR1 and CDR2 from the germline V gene are SEHNR and FQNEAQ (reference sequence). The CDR3 runs to 17 residues. CDR3 loop: CASSSLGSGLSTDTQYF. DNA of the CDR3: TGTGCCAGCAGCTCCTTGGGTAGCGGACTAAGCACAGATACGCAGTATTTT.

A few counts support this clonotype. V and J are TRBV7-2 and TRBJ2-7, with D perhaps matching TRBD2 (5 bases). V was trimmed by 7 bases and J by 3 bases, leaving 16 bases between them. This CDR3 is 14 amino acids long. Per germline, CDR1 SGHTA and CDR2 FQGNSA. This CDR3 reads CASTKTVEVYEQYF. The CDR3 DNA follows: TGTGCCAGCACCAAGACGGTGGAGGTCTACGAGCAGTACTTC. Complete variable domain (other parts from reference TRBV7-2 and TRBJ2-7): GAGVSQSPSNKVTEKGKDVELRCDPISGHTALYWYRQSLGQGLEFLIYFQGNSAPDKSGLPSDRFSAERTGGSVSTLTIQRTQQEDSAVYLCASTKTVEVYEQYFGPGTRLTVT.

The chain is built from TRBV15 and TRBJ2-1, with 10 bases fitting TRBD1. With V trimmed by 0 bases and J by 6 bases, 8 bases remained unmatched. The CDR3 has 17 residues. The germline gives CDR1 LNHNV, CDR2 YYDKDF (reference sequence). The CDR3 nucleotides read TGTGCCACCAGCAGAGAAAATCCGGGACAGGGGTTCAATGAGCAGTTCTTC. This gives the protein CATSRENPGQGFNEQFF.

The J gene is TRBJ1-6, the V gene TRBV27; D gene unclear. V dropped 5 bases and J dropped 9 bases, with 17 bases sitting between them. Germline loops: CDR1 MNHEY, CDR2 SMNVEV (reference sequence). The CDR3 runs to 15 residues. This chain's CDR3 is CASSRETFAGSPLHF. In nucleotides, the CDR3 is TGTGCCAGCAGTCGGGAGACGTTCGCGGGTTCACCCCTCCACTTT.

This chain links TRBV30 with TRBJ2-5; 10 bases match TRBD2. The DNA end is a closer match to TRBJ2-7, so the J assignment may be wrong. Looked up from germline, CDR1 is GTSNPN and CDR2 is SVGIG (reference sequence). CDR3 length: 11 amino acids. The CDR3 sequence is CAGGLAIEQYF. The CDR3 DNA sequence: TGTGCCGGGGGACTAGCGATCGAGCAGTACTTC.

The V call is TRBV7-2, the J call TRBJ2-3; TRBD2 matches 7 bases. Germline V CDR1 and CDR2: SGHTA, FQGNSA. CDR3 length: 17 amino acids. The V gene end was trimmed by 4 bases and the J gene end by 8 bases; junction bases not matched to a gene: 18. CDR3 in amino acids: CASSSRGLAGEQATQYF. DNA for the CDR3: TGTGCCAGCAGCTCACGGGGCTTGGCGGGAGAACAAGCTACGCAGTATTTT.

This clonotype occurred many times. V gene TRBV7-9 combines with J gene TRBJ2-1, with 11 bases lining up with TRBD2. CDR1 is SEHNR, CDR2 FQNEAQ, per germline (reference sequence). The trim removed 1 base at V and 5 bases at J, leaving 13 bases unmatched. The CDR3 extends over 19 amino acids. The CDR3 nucleotides are TGTGCCAGCAGCTTAGTCAGGGGATGGGGGACTAGCGGCCACAATGAGCAGTTCTTC. Its translation is CASSLVRGWGTSGHNEQFF.

This clonotype has a handful of counts. The V and J genes are TRBV12-3 or TRBV12-4 and TRBJ2-6; TRBD1 might be the D (6 bases). The V end was cut by 5 bases, the J end by 1 base, with 9 bases between. This CDR3 contains 15 residues. The CDR3 reads CASSTTGSGANVLTF. For the CDR3, the DNA is TGTGCCAGCAGTACCACAGGGTCTGGGGCCAACGTCCTGACTTTC.